This TCR beta chain was captured in a study of regulatory T cells in long-lasting Graves disease. As to time point: newly diagnosed GD, antithyroid drugs for less than 3 months. Extracted PBMC RNA gave rise to the TCR library. CDR3-region Arm-PCR and iRepertoire HTBI primers produced the TCR beta libraries. TCRdb itself ran the multiplex PCR reads through MiXCR, one entry per CDR3 protein. The sample lists approximately 470,000 distinct CDR3 sequences; around 16% were seen once. Germline lookup yields CDR1 GTSNPN and CDR2 SVGIG (reference sequence). This CDR3 spans 16 amino acids. With 4 bases clipped from V and 6 bases from J, the junction kept 12 bases outside the gene matches. General observations from the study: Among samples with persistent disease, TRBV28, TRBJ1-2 and TRBJ2-5 were favored. Persistent Graves' patients showed less TCR diversity than newly diagnosed patients showed.

This clonotype was detected many times. Its antigen is not known. This sample also belongs to another study, concerning T cells in Graves' hyperthyroidism and ophthalmopathy.

Sequencing used peripheral blood mononuclear cells (PBMCs), obtained at new diagnosis, from a patient treated with antithyroid drugs. The chain employs TRBV30 and TRBJ2-7; 13 bases fit TRBD2. This TCR derives from a man aged 40-55 years with Graves disease. CDR3 residues: CAWTGTSGIPLGEQYF. The DNA for the CDR3 is TGTGCCTGGACCGGGACTAGCGGGATCCCATTGGGCGAGCAGTACTTC. Full variable domain (missing parts from reference TRBV30 and TRBJ2-7): SQTIHQWPATLVQPVGSPLSLECTVEGTSNPNLYWYRQAAGRGLQLLFYSVGIGQISSEVPQNLSASRPQDRQFILSSKKLLLSDSGFYLCAWTGTSGIPLGEQYFGPGTRLTVT.